The 6 T cell receptor beta chains presented below share a single source sample, sequenced in a study of T cells in Graves' hyperthyroidism and ophthalmopathy. The investigators amplified TCR beta CDR3 regions from RNA transcripts. The TCR CDR3 was amplified in a first-round RT-PCR using the HTBI primer set. One entry per CDR3 protein, called by TCRdb with MiXCR from the multiplex PCR reads. The table has under 350,000 distinct CDR3 sequences, about 18% seen once. Sample: blood. Receptors originate from a woman aged 50 to 65 with Graves' hyperthyroidism.

This clonotype was seen only once. This could be a read error, since a much larger clone is one nucleotide away. V is TRBV18 and J is TRBJ1-5; 9 bases map to TRBD1. The CDR3 is made up of 15 amino acids. Per the germline V gene, CDR1 is KGHSH and CDR2 is LQKENI. CDR3 protein: CTSSPPTGGSQPQHF. The CDR3 coding sequence is TGTACCAGCTCACCACCGACAGGGGGGAGTCAGCCCCAGCATTTT.

The J gene is TRBJ1-2, the V gene TRBV4-2, with D unresolved. The CDR3 is made up of 13 amino acids. V was cut by 0 bases and J by 4 bases, with 6 bases left in between. Germline assignment: CDR1 LGHNA and CDR2 YNFKEQ. The DNA for the CDR3 is TGTGCCAGCAGCCAAGATACTTTCTATGGCTACACCTTC. Translating it yields CASSQDTFYGYTF.

This clonotype was seen a handful of times. This chain uses TRBV5-1 with TRBJ2-5, with TRBD2 identical over 12 bases. CDR3 length equals 16 residues. Per germline, CDR1 SGHRS and CDR2 YFSETQ. V dropped 3 bases and J dropped 4; count of bases not matched to a gene: 7. CDR3 loop: CASSWRLAGGLETQYF. As DNA, the CDR3 is TGCGCCAGCAGCTGGAGGCTAGCGGGGGGGCTAGAGACCCAGTACTTC. Combining the CDR3 with reference TRBV5-1 and TRBJ2-5 gives the whole variable domain KAGVTQTPRYLIKTRGQQVTLSCSPISGHRSVSWYQQTPGQGLQFLFEYFSETQRNKGNFPGRFSGRQFSNSRSEMNVSTLELGDSALYLCASSWRLAGGLETQYFGPGTRLLVL.

This clonotype has ten or more counts. The chain is built from TRBV5-1 and TRBJ2-2; no reliable D call. This CDR3 contains 12 residues. Germline V gives CDR1 SGHRS, CDR2 YFSETQ. V was trimmed by 0 bases and J by 7 bases, leaving 4 bases between them. CDR3 region: CASSLDGGELFF. Here the CDR3 DNA reads TGCGCCAGCAGCTTGGATGGCGGGGAGCTGTTTTTT.

This clonotype was counted between two and nine times. This sequence joins TRBV19 and TRBJ1-5; maybe TRBD1 (5 bases). Germline loops: CDR1 LNHDA, CDR2 SQIVND (reference sequence). The V end lost 3 bases, the J end lost 0 bases, and 9 bases lay between the germline ends. The CDR3 covers 15 residues. The CDR3 sequence is CASSIVRDSNQPQHF. In DNA, the CDR3 is TGTGCCAGTAGTATCGTCAGGGATAGCAATCAGCCCCAGCATTTT.

A remark on this clonotype: This clone may be a read error of a much larger clone one base away. The gene calls are TRBV27 and TRBJ1-6, with 8 bases that match TRBD1. Germline V gives CDR1 MNHEY, CDR2 SMNVEV (reference sequence). J was trimmed by 9 bases and V by 8 bases; bases with no gene match: 15. The CDR3 runs to 16 residues. The CDR3 DNA reads as TGTGCCAGCGGTACTCCGACAGGGGAAAGGATTTCACCCCTCCACTTT. Translation gives CASGTPTGERISPLHF.